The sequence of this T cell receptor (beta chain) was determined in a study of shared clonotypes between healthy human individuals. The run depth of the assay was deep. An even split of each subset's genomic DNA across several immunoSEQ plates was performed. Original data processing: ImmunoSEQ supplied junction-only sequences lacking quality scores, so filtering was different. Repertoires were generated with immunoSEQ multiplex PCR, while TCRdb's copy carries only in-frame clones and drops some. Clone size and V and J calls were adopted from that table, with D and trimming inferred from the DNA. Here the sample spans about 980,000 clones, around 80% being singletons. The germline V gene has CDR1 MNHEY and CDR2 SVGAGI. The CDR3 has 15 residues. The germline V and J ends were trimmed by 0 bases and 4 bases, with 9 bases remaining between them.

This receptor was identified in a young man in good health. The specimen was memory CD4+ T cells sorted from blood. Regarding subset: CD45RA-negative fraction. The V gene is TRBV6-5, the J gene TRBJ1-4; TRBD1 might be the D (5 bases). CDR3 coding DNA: TGTGCCAGCAGTTACTCGAGACAGTTTAATGAAAAACTGTTTTTT. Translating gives CASSYSRQFNEKLFF.